The 21 T cell receptor beta chains in this list originate from one sample, sequenced in a study of blood T cell repertoires in COVID-19. Assay: immunoSEQ multiplex PCR; the TCRdb copy retains only in-frame clones and omits some. The table lists roughly 260,000 clones, about 88% of them singletons, with roughly 4% in the top ten. The specimen was peripheral blood. These receptors were collected from a man in his sixties who had recovered from COVID-19.

The rearrangement links TRBV29-1 to TRBJ2-2; D is unclear. V lost 5 bases and J 0 bases, leaving 10 bases between the germline ends. CDR1 and CDR2 from the germline V gene are SQVTM and ANQGSEA. The CDR3 has 14 amino acids. The CDR3 here is CSVRWASNTGELFF. The DNA for the CDR3 is TGCAGCGTTCGCTGGGCCTCGAACACCGGGGAGCTGTTTTTT.

J is TRBJ2-5 and V is TRBV9, with D maybe TRBD2 (5 bases). CDR1 and CDR2 from the germline V gene are SGDLS and YYNGEE. The CDR3 sequence is 13 residues long. The ends were cut back, 2 bases at V and 1 base at J, with 6 bases in the middle. CDR3 nucleotide sequence: TGTGCCAGCAGCGTGCTAGCCCAAGAGACCCAGTACTTC. Its translation is CASSVLAQETQYF. Drawing the rest from reference TRBV9 and TRBJ2-5, the complete variable domain is DSGVTQTPKHLITATGQRVTLRCSPRSGDLSVYWYQQSLDQGLQFLIQYYNGEERAKGNILERFSAQQFPDLHSELNLSSLELGDSALYFCASSVLAQETQYFGPGTRLLVL.

This chain connects TRBV6-5 to TRBJ2-3; 11 nucleotides align to TRBD2. This CDR3 is 15 amino acids long. Per germline, CDR1 MNHEY and CDR2 SVGAGI. With V trimmed by 6 bases and J by 3 bases, 5 bases remained unmatched. The CDR3 coding sequence is TGTGCCAGCAGAAAACTAGCGGGGGTGACAGATACGCAGTATTTT. The encoded protein is CASRKLAGVTDTQYF.

V usage is TRBV12-3 or TRBV12-4 and J usage is TRBJ2-7, with TRBD1 matching 7 bases. V shed 5 bases, J shed 3 bases, and the junction held 4 bases outside the gene matches. This CDR3 comprises 13 residues. The CDR3 nucleotides are TGTGCCAGCAGTATCACAGGGGACTACGAGCAGTACTTC. Amino acids: CASSITGDYEQYF.

The V and J genes are TRBV9 and TRBJ1-3; 8 bases match TRBD1. CDR3 size: 15 residues. V lost 3 bases and J lost 2; bases outside the gene matches: 4. Germline-derived CDR1 and CDR2 are SGDLS and YYNGEE. The CDR3 reads CASSGQGRTGNTIYF. DNA for the CDR3: TGTGCCAGCAGCGGACAGGGGCGAACTGGAAACACCATATATTTT.

J is TRBJ2-3 and V is TRBV10-3, with 10 bases that match TRBD1. Germline V gene lookup returns CDR1 ENHRY and CDR2 SYGVKD. The CDR3 sequence is 15 residues long. The ends lost 4 bases at V and 4 bases at J; junction bases unmatched: 5. For the CDR3, the DNA is TGTGCCATCAGTGGTGGGACAGGGGAGGCAGATACGCAGTATTTT. This codes for CAISGGTGEADTQYF.

The V gene is TRBV7-2, the J gene TRBJ2-7, with 8 bases fitting TRBD1. Germline assignment: CDR1 SGHTA and CDR2 FQGNSA. Trimming removed 3 bases from V and 2 bases from J; junction bases left unmatched: 6. CDR3 length: 15 amino acids. The CDR3 DNA reads as TGTGCCAGCAGCTTCGAGACAGGGGCAGCCTACGAGCAGTACTTC. The encoded protein is CASSFETGAAYEQYF. Supplemented by reference TRBV7-2 and TRBJ2-7, the full variable domain reads GAGVSQSPSNKVTEKGKDVELRCDPISGHTALYWYRQSLGQGLEFLIYFQGNSAPDKSGLPSDRFSAERTGGSVSTLTIQRTQQEDSAVYLCASSFETGAAYEQYFGPGTRLTVT.

This clone showed up just once. The chain recombines TRBV6-5 with TRBJ1-1; maybe TRBD1 (6 bases). Trimming took off 2 bases at V and 6 bases at J, with 16 bases between the two ends. CDR1 and CDR2 (germline): MNHEY, SVGAGI. The CDR3 spans 15 residues. CDR3 in DNA: TGTGCCAGCAGTTACCGGCCTACAGGGCCCGCTGAAGCTTTCTTT. As protein: CASSYRPTGPAEAFF.

Comment on this clone: The same CDR3 can be traced to other DNA sequences in this sample. The chain is built from TRBV6-5 and TRBJ1-1; D remains unclear. Germline CDR1 and CDR2: MNHEY and SVGAGI. Between the trimmed V and J ends, which lost 9 bases and 1 base, there was a span of 12 bases. This CDR3 is built from 13 residues. The CDR3 DNA sequence: TGTGCCAGTACCCCTGGCGGGAACACTGAAGCTTTCTTT. Protein: CASTPGGNTEAFF.

The chain is built from TRBV4-1 and TRBJ1-2; D is undetermined. With 0 bases removed from V and 4 bases from J, the gap between germline ends came to 15 bases. The CDR3 has 16 residues. Germline V gene data show CDR1 as MGHRA and CDR2 as YSYEKL. DNA of the CDR3: TGCGCCAGCAGCCAAGACGTCGCAGCAGGTCCCTATGGCTACACCTTC. Encoded protein: CASSQDVAAGPYGYTF.

The V and J genes are TRBV10-3 and TRBJ1-2, with 7 nucleotides matching TRBD1. V lost 6 bases to trimming and J lost 3 bases; unmatched junction nucleotides: 4. This CDR3 comprises 13 residues. Per germline, CDR1 ENHRY and CDR2 SYGVKD. CDR3 nucleotide sequence: TGTGCCATCAGGGATACAGGGGACTATGGCTACACCTTC. It specifies CAIRDTGDYGYTF.

The V gene is TRBV3-1 (or the pseudogene TRBV3-2), the J gene TRBJ1-3, with TRBD1 identical over 7 bases. CDR1 and CDR2 from the germline V gene are LGHDT and YNNKEL (reference sequence). Trimming removed 2 bases from V and 1 base from J; junction bases left unmatched: 5. The CDR3 runs 16 residues. CDR3 loop: CASSQNAGGSGNTIYF. The DNA for the CDR3 is TGTGCCAGCAGCCAAAACGCAGGGGGTTCTGGAAACACCATATATTTT.

V and J are TRBV6-2 or TRBV6-3 and TRBJ1-2, with D possibly being TRBD1 (6 bases). Germline lookup yields CDR1 MNHEY and CDR2 SVGEGT. The CDR3 spans 15 residues. Trimming took off 4 bases at V and 0 bases at J, with 12 bases between the two ends. CDR3 region: CASSLDSRANYGYTF. The CDR3 DNA is TGTGCCAGCAGTTTGGACAGTAGAGCTAACTATGGCTACACCTTC.

The chain uses TRBV5-6 and TRBJ1-5, with D perhaps TRBD1 (6 bases). Looked up from germline, CDR1 is SGHDT and CDR2 is YYEEEE. Trimming cost V 1 base and J 1 base, with 12 bases left between them. This CDR3 has 16 residues. CDR3 nucleotides: TGTGCCAGCAGCTTGACGGGGGGCGTAAGCAATCAGCCCCAGCATTTT. This gives the protein CASSLTGGVSNQPQHF. Supplemented by reference TRBV5-6 and TRBJ1-5, the full variable domain reads DAGVTQSPTHLIKTRGQQVTLRCSPKSGHDTVSWYQQALGQGPQFIFQYYEEEERQRGNFPDRFSGHQFPNYSSELNVNALLLGDSALYLCASSLTGGVSNQPQHFGDGTRLSIL.

This clone was observed a few times. The chain carries TRBV6-2 or TRBV6-3 and TRBJ2-3; weak D call: TRBD1 (6 bases). Looked up from germline, CDR1 is MNHEY and CDR2 is SVGEGT. CDR3 size: 19 residues. Trimming took off 0 bases at V and 1 base at J, with 20 bases between the two ends. CDR3 in amino acids: CASSYSDQGFQFRTDTQYF. As DNA, the CDR3 is TGTGCCAGCAGTTACTCCGATCAGGGGTTCCAATTCCGCACAGATACGCAGTATTTT.

The chain combines TRBV13 with TRBJ1-4; D uncertain. V was shortened by 0 bases and J by 4 bases, with 9 bases between the two germline ends. Germline loops: CDR1 PRHDT, CDR2 FYEKMQ (reference sequence). The CDR3 length is 15 residues. CDR3: CASSLGWENNEKLFF. CDR3 bases: TGTGCCAGCAGCTTAGGCTGGGAGAATAATGAAAAACTGTTTTTT.

The chain uses TRBV11-3 and TRBJ2-2; 8 bases map to TRBD2. Germline V lookup: CDR1 SGHNT, CDR2 YENEEA. J was trimmed by 1 base and V by 2 bases; bases with no gene match: 0. This CDR3 is 15 amino acids long. The CDR3 DNA reads as TGTGCCAGCAGCTTAACTAGCGGGAACACCGGGGAGCTGTTTTTT. It is translated as CASSLTSGNTGELFF.

This clone showed up just once. J is TRBJ1-6 and V is TRBV30; TRBD1 matches at 9 bases. This CDR3 spans 17 amino acids. Germline V gives CDR1 GTSNPN, CDR2 SVGIG (reference sequence). With V trimmed by 2 bases and J by 10 bases, 15 bases remained unmatched. CDR3 sequence (DNA): TGTGCCTGGAGTCCCGGCTTATCGGGACAGGGTTGGTCACCCCTCCACTTT. Amino acids: CAWSPGLSGQGWSPLHF.

As DNA, the CDR3 is TGTGCCAGCAGCCGAGGGACAGGGCGGGATTCACCCCTCCACTTT. Protein: CASSRGTGRDSPLHF. V usage is TRBV7-8 and J usage is TRBJ1-6; 9 bases are a match to TRBD1. Trimming removed 5 bases from V and 8 bases from J; junction bases left unmatched: 7. CDR3 size: 15 residues. Germline V CDR1 and CDR2: SGHVS, FQNEAQ.

The chain joins TRBV13 to TRBJ1-4; 10 positions match TRBD1. The CDR3 is 18 residues long. Germline-derived CDR1 and CDR2 are PRHDT and FYEKMQ (reference sequence). The V segment lost 4 bases and the J segment 4 bases; nucleotides outside the gene matches: 12. The CDR3 nucleotides read TGTGCCAGCAGCTCTTCCTGGGAGGACAGGGGGAATAATGAAAAACTGTTTTTT. The encoded protein is CASSSSWEDRGNNEKLFF.

The V and J genes are TRBV7-2 and TRBJ1-5; D uncertain. The CDR3 length is 14 residues. Germline-derived CDR1 and CDR2 are SGHTA and FQGNSA. Trimming removed 0 bases from V and 3 bases from J, with 6 bases in between. The chain's CDR3 is CASSLAGNNQPQHF. The DNA of the CDR3 is TGTGCCAGCAGCTTAGCCGGGAACAATCAGCCCCAGCATTTT.